This T cell receptor beta chain was documented in a study of cytomegalovirus exposure and HLA in healthy donors. It was with 60 Vbeta and 13 Jbeta primers that the PCR ran. The method was immunoSEQ multiplex PCR; TCRdb's version includes in-frame clones alone and lacks a portion of them. The sample lists some 190,000 clones; roughly 81% were seen once. The CDR3 consists of 15 residues. J was trimmed by 8 bases and V by 4 bases; bases with no gene match: 11. The germline gives CDR1 SEHNR, CDR2 FQNEAQ (reference sequence). Input material: PBMCs. This receptor was obtained from a woman aged 25-40 years in good health and CMV-seropositive. The chain uses TRBV7-9 and TRBJ1-1; 9 nucleotides match TRBD1. This chain's CDR3 is CASSSYNTGGGEAFF. The CDR3, as DNA: TGTGCCAGCAGCTCGTATAATACAGGGGGCGGCGAAGCTTTCTTT.